A single sample gave rise to the 7 T cell receptor beta chains below, sequenced in a study of lymphopenia after photon versus proton radiotherapy. Some clones are missing from TCRdb's copy, which holds only in-frame ones; the method was immunoSEQ multiplex PCR. Of approximately 45,000 clones listed, over 75% are singletons. The material sequenced was peripheral blood, taken from a patient treated with photon-based radiotherapy. Source of these receptors: a man in his forties or fifties with gastric cancer.

The chain recombines TRBV7-2 with TRBJ1-1; 8 nucleotides agree with TRBD1. V was clipped by 6 bases and J by 4 bases; unmatched bases: 4. Germline CDR1 reads SGHTA; CDR2 reads FQGNSA. This CDR3 comprises 13 residues. The CDR3, as DNA: TGTGCCAGCAGGCAAACAGGGGGCACTGAAGCTTTCTTT. Its translation: CASRQTGGTEAFF. The whole variable domain, remainder taken from reference TRBV7-2 and TRBJ1-1, is GAGVSQSPSNKVTEKGKDVELRCDPISGHTALYWYRQSLGQGLEFLIYFQGNSAPDKSGLPSDRFSAERTGGSVSTLTIQRTQQEDSAVYLCASRQTGGTEAFFGQGTRLTVV.

In DNA form, the CDR3 reads TGTGCCAGCACCCGAGCCACAGGGTACACTGAAGCTTTCTTT. Encoded protein: CASTRATGYTEAFF. The V and J genes are TRBV6-5 and TRBJ1-1, with D possibly being TRBD1 (6 bases). V gave up 7 bases and J gave up 3 bases, with 15 bases separating them. The CDR3 is 14 residues long. CDR1 and CDR2 (germline): MNHEY, SVGAGI.

V usage is TRBV6-5 and J usage is TRBJ1-2, with D possibly TRBD1 on 6 matching bases. Germline CDR1 and CDR2: MNHEY and SVGAGI. The germline V and J ends were trimmed by 8 bases and 2 bases, with 12 bases remaining between them. The CDR3 covers 13 residues. For the CDR3, the DNA is TGTGCCAGCGGGAAGGGGGGAAACTATGGCTACACCTTC. Residues: CASGKGGNYGYTF.

The chain combines TRBV5-3 with TRBJ2-7; unclear D gene. TRBV5-3 is an ORF, with its function uncertain. V dropped 2 bases and J dropped 1 base, with 7 bases sitting between them. The CDR3 extends over 13 amino acids. The CDR3 bases are TGTGCCAGAAGCTTTATAGGATCCTACGAGCAGTACTTC. It yields the protein CARSFIGSYEQYF.

The chain combines TRBV2 with TRBJ2-3; D not certain. Trimming shortened V by 7 bases and J by 0 bases, and 23 bases separated the two germline ends. Germline-derived CDR1 and CDR2 are SNHLY and FYNNEI. The CDR3 is 18 residues long. CDR3 nucleotides: TGTGCCAGCAATATAGAAGGCGATCTACCCCGTAGCACAGATACGCAGTATTTT. Translated: CASNIEGDLPRSTDTQYF.

The rearrangement joins TRBV11-3 to TRBJ2-3; 13 positions agree with TRBD2. Germline CDR1 reads SGHNT; CDR2 reads YENEEA. J gave up 5 bases and V 4 bases, and 6 bases lay outside the gene matches. The CDR3 extends over 16 amino acids. The CDR3: CASSSRTSGGIDTQYF. For the CDR3, the DNA is TGTGCCAGCAGCTCCAGGACTAGCGGGGGTATAGATACGCAGTATTTT.

V gene TRBV9 combines with J gene TRBJ1-2; 12 nucleotides match TRBD1. The CDR3 is made up of 15 amino acids. Unmatched junction bases numbered 7, after V lost 3 bases and J lost 7 bases. Germline CDR1 reads SGDLS; CDR2 reads YYNGEE. CDR3 in amino acids: CASSGTGTGGIGYTF. CDR3 nucleotide sequence: TGTGCCAGCAGCGGCACCGGGACAGGGGGCATTGGCTACACCTTC.